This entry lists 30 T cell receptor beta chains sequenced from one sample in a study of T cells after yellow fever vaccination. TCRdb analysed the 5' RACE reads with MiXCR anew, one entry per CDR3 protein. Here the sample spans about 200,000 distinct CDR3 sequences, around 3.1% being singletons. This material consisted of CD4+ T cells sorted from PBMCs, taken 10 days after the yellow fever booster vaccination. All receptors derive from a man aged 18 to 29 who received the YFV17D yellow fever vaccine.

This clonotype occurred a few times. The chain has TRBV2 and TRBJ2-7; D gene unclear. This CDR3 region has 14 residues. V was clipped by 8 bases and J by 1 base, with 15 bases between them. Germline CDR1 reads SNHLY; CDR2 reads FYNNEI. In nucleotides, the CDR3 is TGTGCCAGCGAAAGGGAAAGAGATTCCTACGAGCAGTACTTC. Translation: CASERERDSYEQYF.

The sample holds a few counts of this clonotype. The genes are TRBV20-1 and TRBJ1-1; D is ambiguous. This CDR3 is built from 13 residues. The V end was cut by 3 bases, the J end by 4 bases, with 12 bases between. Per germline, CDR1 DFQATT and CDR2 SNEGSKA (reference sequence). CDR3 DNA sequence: TGCAGTGCTAGTCAGCGGATTCGCACTGAAGCTTTCTTT. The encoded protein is CSASQRIRTEAFF.

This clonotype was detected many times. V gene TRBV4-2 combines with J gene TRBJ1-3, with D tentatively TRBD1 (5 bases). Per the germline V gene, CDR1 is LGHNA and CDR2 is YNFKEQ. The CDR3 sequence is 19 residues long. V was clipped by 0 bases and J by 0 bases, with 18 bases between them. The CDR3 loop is CASSQEGVSGLDSGNTIYF. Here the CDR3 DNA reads TGTGCCAGCAGCCAAGAAGGGGTCTCAGGGTTAGACTCTGGAAACACCATATATTTT.

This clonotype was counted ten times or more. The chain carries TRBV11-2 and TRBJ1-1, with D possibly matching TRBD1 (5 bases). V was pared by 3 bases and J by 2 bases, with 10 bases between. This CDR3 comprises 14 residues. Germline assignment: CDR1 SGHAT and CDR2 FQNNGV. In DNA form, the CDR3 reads TGTGCCAGCAGCTTTAGACAGAGAAACACTGAAGCTTTCTTT. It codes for CASSFRQRNTEAFF.

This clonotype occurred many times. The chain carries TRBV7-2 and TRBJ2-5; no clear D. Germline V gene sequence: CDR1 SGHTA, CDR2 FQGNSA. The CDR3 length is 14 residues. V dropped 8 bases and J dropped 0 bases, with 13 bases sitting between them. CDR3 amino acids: CASGAREYQETQYF. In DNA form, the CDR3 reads TGTGCCAGCGGTGCCCGCGAGTACCAAGAGACCCAGTACTTC.

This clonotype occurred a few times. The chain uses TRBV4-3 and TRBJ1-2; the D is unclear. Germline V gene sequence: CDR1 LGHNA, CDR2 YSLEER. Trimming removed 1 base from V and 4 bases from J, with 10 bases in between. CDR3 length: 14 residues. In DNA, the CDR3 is TGCGCCAGCAGCCAAGTTGCAGTTACCTATGGCTACACCTTC. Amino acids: CASSQVAVTYGYTF.

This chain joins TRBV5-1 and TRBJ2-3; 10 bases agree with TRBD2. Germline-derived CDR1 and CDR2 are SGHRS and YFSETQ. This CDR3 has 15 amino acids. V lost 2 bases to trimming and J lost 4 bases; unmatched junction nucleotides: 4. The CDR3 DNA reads TGCGCCAGCAGCTTCCGTACTAGCGGGGCAGATACGCAGTATTTT. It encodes CASSFRTSGADTQYF.

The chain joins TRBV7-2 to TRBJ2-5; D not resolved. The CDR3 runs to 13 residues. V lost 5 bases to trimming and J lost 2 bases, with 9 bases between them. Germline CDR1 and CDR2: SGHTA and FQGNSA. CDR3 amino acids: CASSQALQETQYF. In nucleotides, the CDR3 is TGTGCCAGCAGCCAAGCTCTACAAGAGACCCAGTACTTC.

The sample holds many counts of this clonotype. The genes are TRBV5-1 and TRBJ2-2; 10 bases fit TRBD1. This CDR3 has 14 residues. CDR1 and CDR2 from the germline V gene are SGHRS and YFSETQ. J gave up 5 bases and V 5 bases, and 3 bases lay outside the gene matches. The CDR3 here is CASRGQGKTGELFF. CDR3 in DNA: TGCGCCAGCAGGGGACAGGGGAAAACCGGGGAGCTGTTTTTT. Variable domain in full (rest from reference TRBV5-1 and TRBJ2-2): KAGVTQTPRYLIKTRGQQVTLSCSPISGHRSVSWYQQTPGQGLQFLFEYFSETQRNKGNFPGRFSGRQFSNSRSEMNVSTLELGDSALYLCASRGQGKTGELFFGEGSRLTVL.

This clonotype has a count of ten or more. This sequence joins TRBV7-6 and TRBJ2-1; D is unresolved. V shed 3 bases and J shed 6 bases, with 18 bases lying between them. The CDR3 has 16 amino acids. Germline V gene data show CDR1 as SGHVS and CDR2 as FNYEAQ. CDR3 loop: CASSLGWLGVTNEQFF. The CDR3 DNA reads TGTGCCAGCAGCTTGGGATGGCTTGGGGTAACCAATGAGCAGTTCTTC.

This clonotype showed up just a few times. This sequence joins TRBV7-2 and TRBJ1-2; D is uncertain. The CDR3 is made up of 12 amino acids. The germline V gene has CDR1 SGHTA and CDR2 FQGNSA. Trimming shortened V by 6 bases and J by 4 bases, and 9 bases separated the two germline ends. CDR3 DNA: TGTGCCAGCAGGGCAGTAAGCTATGGCTACACCTTC. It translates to CASRAVSYGYTF.

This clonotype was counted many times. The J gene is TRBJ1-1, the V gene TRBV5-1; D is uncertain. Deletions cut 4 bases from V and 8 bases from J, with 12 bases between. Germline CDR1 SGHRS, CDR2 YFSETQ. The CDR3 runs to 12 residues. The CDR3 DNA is TGCGCCAGCAGCAACCCCGGGATGGAAGCTTTCTTT. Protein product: CASSNPGMEAFF. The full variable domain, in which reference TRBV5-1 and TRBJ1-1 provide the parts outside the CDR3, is KAGVTQTPRYLIKTRGQQVTLSCSPISGHRSVSWYQQTPGQGLQFLFEYFSETQRNKGNFPGRFSGRQFSNSRSEMNVSTLELGDSALYLCASSNPGMEAFFGQGTRLTVV.

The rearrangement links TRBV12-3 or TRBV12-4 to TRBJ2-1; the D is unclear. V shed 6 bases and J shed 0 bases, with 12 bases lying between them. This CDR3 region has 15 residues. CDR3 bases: TGTGCCAGCAGCCCCCGACGAGGCTCCTACAATGAGCAGTTCTTC. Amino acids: CASSPRRGSYNEQFF.

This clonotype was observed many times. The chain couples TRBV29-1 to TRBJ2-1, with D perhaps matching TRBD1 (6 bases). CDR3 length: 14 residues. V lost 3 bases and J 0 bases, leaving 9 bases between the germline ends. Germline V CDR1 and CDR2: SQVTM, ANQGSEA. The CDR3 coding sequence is TGCAGCGTTGATAGAGGGGGCTCCTACAATGAGCAGTTCTTC. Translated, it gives CSVDRGGSYNEQFF.

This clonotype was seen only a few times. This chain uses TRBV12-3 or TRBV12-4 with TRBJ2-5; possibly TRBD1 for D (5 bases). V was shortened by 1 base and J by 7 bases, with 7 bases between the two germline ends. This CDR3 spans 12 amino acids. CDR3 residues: CASSLGTPTQYF. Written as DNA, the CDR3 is TGTGCCAGCAGTTTAGGGACACCGACCCAGTACTTC.

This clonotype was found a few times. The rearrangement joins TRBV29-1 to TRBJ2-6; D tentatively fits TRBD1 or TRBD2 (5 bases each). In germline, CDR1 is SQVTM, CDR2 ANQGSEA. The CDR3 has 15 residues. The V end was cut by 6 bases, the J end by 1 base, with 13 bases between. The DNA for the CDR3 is TGCAGCGTCCAAATTGGGGGATCTGGGGCCAACGTCCTGACTTTC. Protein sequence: CSVQIGGSGANVLTF.

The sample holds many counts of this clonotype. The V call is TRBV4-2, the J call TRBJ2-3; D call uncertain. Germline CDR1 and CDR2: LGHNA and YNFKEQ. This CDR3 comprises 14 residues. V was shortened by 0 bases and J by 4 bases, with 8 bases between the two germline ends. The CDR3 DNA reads TGTGCCAGCAGCCAAGATTGGCTTTCAGATACGCAGTATTTT. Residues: CASSQDWLSDTQYF.

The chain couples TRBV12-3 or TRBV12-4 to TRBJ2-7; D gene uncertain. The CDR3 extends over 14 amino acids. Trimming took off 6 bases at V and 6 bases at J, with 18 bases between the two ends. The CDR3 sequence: CASSREATSREQYF. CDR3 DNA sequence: TGTGCCAGCAGCCGCGAGGCGACCTCTCGCGAGCAGTACTTC.

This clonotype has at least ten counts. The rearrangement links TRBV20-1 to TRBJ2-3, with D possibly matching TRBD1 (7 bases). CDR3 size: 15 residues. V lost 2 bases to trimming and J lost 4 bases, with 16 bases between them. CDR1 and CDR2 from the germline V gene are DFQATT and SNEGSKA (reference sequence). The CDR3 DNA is TGCAGTGCTAGATCTCAGGGGGGTATGGCAGATACGCAGTATTTT. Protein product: CSARSQGGMADTQYF.

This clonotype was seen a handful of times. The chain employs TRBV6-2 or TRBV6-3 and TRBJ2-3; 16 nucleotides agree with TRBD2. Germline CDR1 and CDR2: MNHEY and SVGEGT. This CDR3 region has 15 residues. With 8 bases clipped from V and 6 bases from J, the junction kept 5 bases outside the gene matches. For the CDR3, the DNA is TGTGCCAGCGGGACTAGCGGGGGGGCCTCGGATACGCAGTATTTT. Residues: CASGTSGGASDTQYF.

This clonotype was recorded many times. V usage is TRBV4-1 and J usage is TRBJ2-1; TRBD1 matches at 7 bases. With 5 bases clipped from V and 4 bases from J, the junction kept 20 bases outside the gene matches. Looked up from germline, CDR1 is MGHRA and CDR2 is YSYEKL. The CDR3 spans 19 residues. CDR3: CASSGHRVRGPGGYNEQFF. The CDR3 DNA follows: TGCGCCAGCAGCGGGCACAGGGTTAGAGGGCCAGGGGGATACAATGAGCAGTTCTTC.

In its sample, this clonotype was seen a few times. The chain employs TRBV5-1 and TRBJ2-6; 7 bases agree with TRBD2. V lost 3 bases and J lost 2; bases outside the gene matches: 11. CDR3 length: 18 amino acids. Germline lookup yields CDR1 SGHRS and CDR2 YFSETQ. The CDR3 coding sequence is TGCGCCAGCAGCTCTGGCGTGACTAGCTCAACTGGGGCCAACGTCCTGACTTTC. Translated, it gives CASSSGVTSSTGANVLTF. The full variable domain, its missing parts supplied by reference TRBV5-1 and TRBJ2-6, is KAGVTQTPRYLIKTRGQQVTLSCSPISGHRSVSWYQQTPGQGLQFLFEYFSETQRNKGNFPGRFSGRQFSNSRSEMNVSTLELGDSALYLCASSSGVTSSTGANVLTFGAGSRLTVL.

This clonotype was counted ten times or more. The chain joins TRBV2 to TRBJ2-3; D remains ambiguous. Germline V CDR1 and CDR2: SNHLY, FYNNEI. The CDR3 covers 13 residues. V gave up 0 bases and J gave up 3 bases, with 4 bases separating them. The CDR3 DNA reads TGTGCCAGCAGTGAAGCGGGGACAGATACGCAGTATTTT. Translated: CASSEAGTDTQYF.

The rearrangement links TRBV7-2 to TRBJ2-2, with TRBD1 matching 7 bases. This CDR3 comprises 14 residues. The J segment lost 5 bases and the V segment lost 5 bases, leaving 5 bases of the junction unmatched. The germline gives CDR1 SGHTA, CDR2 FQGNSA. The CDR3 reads CASSARGRTGELFF. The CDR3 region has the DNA TGTGCCAGCAGCGCTAGGGGGCGGACCGGGGAGCTGTTTTTT.

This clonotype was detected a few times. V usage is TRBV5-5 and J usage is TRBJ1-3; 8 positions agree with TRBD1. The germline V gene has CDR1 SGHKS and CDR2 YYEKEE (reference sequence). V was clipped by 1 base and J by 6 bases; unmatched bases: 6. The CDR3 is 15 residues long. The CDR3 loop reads CASSLPPTGVNTIYF. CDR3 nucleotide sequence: TGTGCCAGCAGCTTGCCCCCGACAGGGGTAAACACCATATATTTT.

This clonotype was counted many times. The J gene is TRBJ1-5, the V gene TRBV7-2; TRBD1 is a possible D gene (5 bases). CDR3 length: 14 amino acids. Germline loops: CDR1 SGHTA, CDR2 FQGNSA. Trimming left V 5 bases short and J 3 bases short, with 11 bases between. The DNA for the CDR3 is TGTGCCAGCAGCCCCGGGACGGTCAATCAGCCCCAGCATTTT. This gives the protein CASSPGTVNQPQHF.

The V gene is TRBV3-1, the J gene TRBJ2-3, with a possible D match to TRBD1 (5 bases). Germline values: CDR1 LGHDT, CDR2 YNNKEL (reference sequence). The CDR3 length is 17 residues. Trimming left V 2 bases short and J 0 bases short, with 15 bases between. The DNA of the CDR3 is TGTGCCAGCAGCCAACAGGGTGGGGCCGTTAGCACAGATACGCAGTATTTT. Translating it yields CASSQQGGAVSTDTQYF.

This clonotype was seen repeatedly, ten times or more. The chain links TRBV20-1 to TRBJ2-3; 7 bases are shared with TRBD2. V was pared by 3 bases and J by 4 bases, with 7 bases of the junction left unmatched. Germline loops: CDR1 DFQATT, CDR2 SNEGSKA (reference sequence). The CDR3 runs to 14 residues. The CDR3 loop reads CSARGGLRADTQYF. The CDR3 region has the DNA TGCAGTGCTAGGGGGGGGTTAAGGGCAGATACGCAGTATTTT.

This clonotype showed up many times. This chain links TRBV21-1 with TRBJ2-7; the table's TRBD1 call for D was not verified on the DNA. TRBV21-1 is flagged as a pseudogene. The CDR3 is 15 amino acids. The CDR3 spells CASSIGAYSSYEQYV. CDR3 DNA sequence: TGTGCCAGCAGCATCGGGGCCTACTCCTCCTACGAGCAGTACGTC.

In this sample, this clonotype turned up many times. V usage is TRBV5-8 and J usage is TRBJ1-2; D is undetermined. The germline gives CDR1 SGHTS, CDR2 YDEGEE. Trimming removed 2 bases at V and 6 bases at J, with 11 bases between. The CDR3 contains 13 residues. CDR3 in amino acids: CASSFRAAHGYTF. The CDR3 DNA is TGTGCCAGCAGCTTCCGGGCAGCCCATGGCTACACCTTC.